A single sample is the source of the 18 T cell receptor beta chains below, sequenced in a study of cytomegalovirus exposure and HLA in healthy donors. Vbeta (60) and Jbeta (13) primers were used in the PCR. Profiled with immunoSEQ multiplex PCR; TCRdb holds only in-frame clones, not every one. This table has approximately 40,000 clones, 66% appearing once. Sequencing input: PBMCs. These receptors all stem from a middle-aged man in good health and CMV-seropositive.

This clone was recorded a few times. The genes are TRBV11-3 and TRBJ2-7, with D possibly being TRBD2 (6 bases). This CDR3 has 14 amino acids. Deletions cut 4 bases from V and 6 bases from J, with 16 bases between. The germline V gene encodes CDR1 SGHNT and CDR2 YENEEA. The CDR3 nucleotides are TGTGCCAGCAGCTCCCTTAACGGGGAGGTCGAGCAGTACTTC. As protein: CASSSLNGEVEQYF.

The chain carries TRBV6-1 and TRBJ2-7; tentatively, D is TRBD2 (5 bases). This CDR3 comprises 13 residues. V dropped 8 bases and J dropped 5 bases, with 16 bases sitting between them. Germline loops: CDR1 MNHNS, CDR2 SASEGT. The CDR3 loop reads CASETSPGDEQYF. CDR3 nucleotide sequence: TGTGCCAGCGAGACAAGTCCCGGGGACGAGCAGTACTTC.

The CDR3 protein is CASRTQAPRNEQYF. In nucleotides, the CDR3 is TGTGCCAGCAGAACACAGGCCCCCAGGAACGAGCAGTACTTC. The chain combines TRBV2 with TRBJ2-7; weak D call: TRBD1 (5 bases). V lost 6 bases and J 5 bases, leaving 17 bases between the germline ends. In germline, CDR1 is SNHLY, CDR2 FYNNEI. The CDR3 length is 14 residues.

The chain combines TRBV9 with TRBJ2-1; TRBD2 is a possible D gene (7 bases). Per the germline V gene, CDR1 is SGDLS and CDR2 is YYNGEE. V lost 0 bases and J lost 4, with 17 bases in between. The CDR3 runs 17 residues. This CDR3 is CASSVDVGGLQYNEQFF. CDR3 in DNA: TGTGCCAGCAGCGTAGATGTCGGGGGGCTCCAATACAATGAGCAGTTCTTC. Full variable domain (missing parts from reference TRBV9 and TRBJ2-1): DSGVTQTPKHLITATGQRVTLRCSPRSGDLSVYWYQQSLDQGLQFLIQYYNGEERAKGNILERFSAQQFPDLHSELNLSSLELGDSALYFCASSVDVGGLQYNEQFFGPGTRLTVL.

This chain joins TRBV19 and TRBJ1-2, with a possible D match to TRBD1 (6 bases). V lost 6 bases and J 7 bases, leaving 21 bases between the germline ends. CDR3 size: 15 residues. Germline V gives CDR1 LNHDA, CDR2 SQIVND (reference sequence). The CDR3 here is CASRRTTGTLSGYTF. As DNA, the CDR3 is TGTGCCAGTAGGCGAACGACCGGGACACTCTCTGGCTACACCTTC.

The rearrangement links TRBV15 to TRBJ1-3; TRBD1 is a possible D gene (5 bases). The germline V gene encodes CDR1 LNHNV and CDR2 YYDKDF (reference sequence). The V end was cut by 0 bases, the J end by 4 bases, with 13 bases between. The CDR3 sequence is 16 residues long. The CDR3 DNA reads TGTGCCACCAGCAGAGATCGGGGGGGAGGAGGAAACACCATATATTTT. Translated, it gives CATSRDRGGGGNTIYF.

Of note for this clone: The same CDR3 arises from other DNA sequences in this sample as well. The chain couples TRBV2 to TRBJ1-1; D not certain. The CDR3 covers 11 residues. Germline CDR1 reads SNHLY; CDR2 reads FYNNEI. Trimming took off 4 bases at V and 5 bases at J, with 5 bases between the two ends. The CDR3 spells CASSGRTEAFF. In nucleotides, the CDR3 is TGTGCCAGCAGTGGTAGAACTGAAGCTTTCTTT.

The chain has TRBV7-2 and TRBJ1-2; D ambiguous. The germline V gene encodes CDR1 SGHTA and CDR2 FQGNSA. The V end was cut by 5 bases, the J end by 5 bases, with 12 bases between. This CDR3 comprises 13 residues. CDR3 bases: TGTGCCAGCAGCCCCCGCAGTGCATATGGCTACACCTTC. Translated: CASSPRSAYGYTF. The whole variable domain, filled in from reference TRBV7-2 and TRBJ1-2, reads GAGVSQSPSNKVTEKGKDVELRCDPISGHTALYWYRQSLGQGLEFLIYFQGNSAPDKSGLPSDRFSAERTGGSVSTLTIQRTQQEDSAVYLCASSPRSAYGYTFGSGTRLTVV.

The V call is TRBV5-1, the J call TRBJ2-2, with D perhaps TRBD2 (7 bases). The CDR3 contains 14 residues. Germline values: CDR1 SGHRS, CDR2 YFSETQ. Trimming took off 5 bases at V and 3 bases at J, with 11 bases between the two ends. The CDR3, as DNA: TGCGCCAGCAGAGTCGGGGGGCACACCGGGGAGCTGTTTTTT. Translation: CASRVGGHTGELFF. Combining the CDR3 with reference TRBV5-1 and TRBJ2-2 gives the whole variable domain KAGVTQTPRYLIKTRGQQVTLSCSPISGHRSVSWYQQTPGQGLQFLFEYFSETQRNKGNFPGRFSGRQFSNSRSEMNVSTLELGDSALYLCASRVGGHTGELFFGEGSRLTVL.

The V call is TRBV6-5, the J call TRBJ2-7, with 8 bases identical to TRBD1. CDR1 MNHEY and CDR2 SVGAGI come from the germline V gene. The CDR3 consists of 11 residues. Trimming cost V 8 bases and J 7 bases; bases outside gene matches: 4. The CDR3 region is CASVTGGEQYF. The CDR3 bases are TGTGCCAGCGTTACAGGGGGAGAGCAGTACTTC.

V and J are TRBV28 and TRBJ2-7, with D possibly matching TRBD1 (5 bases). The germline V gene encodes CDR1 MDHEN and CDR2 SYDVKM. This CDR3 is built from 13 residues. The V end was cut by 4 bases, the J end by 2 bases, with 9 bases between. The CDR3: CASSSPRAYEQYF. The DNA for the CDR3 is TGTGCCAGCAGTTCCCCCAGGGCCTACGAGCAGTACTTC.

This clone was observed once. The V and J genes are TRBV18 and TRBJ1-2; TRBD1 might be the D (5 bases). Trimming cost V 3 bases and J 3 bases, with 14 bases left between them. Germline lookup yields CDR1 KGHSH and CDR2 LQKENI. The CDR3 loop spans 15 amino acids. DNA of the CDR3: TGTGCCAGCTCACCCTACGGGGGGGGAGACTATGGCTACACCTTC. Its protein product is CASSPYGGGDYGYTF.

The chain uses TRBV7-2 and TRBJ1-5; weak D call: TRBD1 (6 bases). Between the trimmed V and J ends, which lost 6 bases and 3 bases, there was a span of 12 bases. Germline assignment: CDR1 SGHTA and CDR2 FQGNSA. The CDR3 extends over 14 amino acids. In DNA, the CDR3 is TGTGCCAGCAGTTCCACAGGGTACAATCAGCCCCAGCATTTT. This encodes CASSSTGYNQPQHF.

This clone has just one count. The J gene is TRBJ2-5, the V gene TRBV7-2; the D gene is possibly TRBD2 (5 bases). Per the germline V gene, CDR1 is SGHTA and CDR2 is FQGNSA. The CDR3 extends over 14 amino acids. Trimming left V 6 bases short and J 8 bases short, with 19 bases between. The CDR3 region is CASRHDNSVATQYF. As DNA, the CDR3 is TGTGCCAGCAGACACGATAATAGCGTTGCAACCCAGTACTTC.

This clone appeared a few times. The chain has TRBV5-4 and TRBJ2-3; maybe TRBD1 (6 bases). The germline gives CDR1 SGHNT, CDR2 YYREEE (reference sequence). There are 13 residues in the CDR3. V gave up 0 bases and J gave up 6 bases, with 8 bases separating them. Written as DNA, the CDR3 is TGTGCCAGCAGCTTGGTAAGGGGGGATACGCAGTATTTT. It encodes CASSLVRGDTQYF.

This chain links TRBV28 with TRBJ1-2, with 7 bases that match TRBD1. Germline V CDR1 and CDR2: MDHEN, SYDVKM. Trimming cost V 9 bases and J 0 bases; bases outside gene matches: 4. CDR3 length equals 13 residues. CDR3 loop: CASRDSSNYGYTF. DNA of the CDR3: TGTGCCAGTCGGGACAGTTCTAACTATGGCTACACCTTC.

The chain joins TRBV25-1 to TRBJ2-5; 7 bases agree with TRBD2. The V gene end was trimmed by 2 bases and the J gene end by 4 bases; junction bases not matched to a gene: 7. Germline V gives CDR1 MGHDK, CDR2 SYGVNS. The CDR3 consists of 15 residues. As DNA, the CDR3 is TGTGCCAGCAGTGAACCCTGGGAGGGGTTAGAGACCCAGTACTTC. Translation gives CASSEPWEGLETQYF.

The chain employs TRBV28 and TRBJ1-4; 7 nucleotides match TRBD1. V was clipped by 3 bases and J by 8 bases; unmatched bases: 12. The CDR3 spans 16 residues. The V gene's germline CDR1 is MDHEN and CDR2 SYDVKM. Here the CDR3 DNA reads TGTGCCAGCAGTTTCAGGGGGACAGCAGACAGGGAAAAACTGTTTTTT. It is translated as CASSFRGTADREKLFF.